These 25 T cell receptor beta chains came from one sample sequenced in a study of tumor-infiltrating lymphocytes in primary liver carcinoma (dated by TCRdb to 2016 to 2017). The instrument was an Illumina HiSeq 2500. Using a constant-region primer and ProtoScript II reverse transcriptase, TCRbeta-specific cDNA was reverse-transcribed from about 0.45 ug total RNA. Three nested multiplex PCR rounds, following a slightly modified ARM-PCR procedure, were used to build the TCRbeta libraries. Each of the first two PCR rounds ran for nine to ten cycles and used multiplex TRBV1-TRBV30 forward primers together with a Cbeta reverse primer. The raw public reads went through TCRdb reprocessing: fastp at Q25, MiXCR clone calling, in-frame beta chains kept. Rows are unified per CDR3 protein, each entry keeping the most common DNA and genes. The sample contains 300,000 to 400,000 distinct CDR3 sequences, 65% of them found a single time. The ten largest clones capture roughly 6% of the sample.

TRIzol reagent was used to extract blood RNA from unsorted whole blood, while the DNeasy Blood & Tissue kit provided the germline DNA. The source material was peripheral blood. The origin of the receptors is a man aged 35 to 55 with primary liver carcinoma and hepatitis B virus infection.

This clonotype turned up a few times. The rearrangement uses TRBV5-4 and TRBJ2-5; TRBD1 might be the D (6 bases). The CDR3 covers 13 residues. Germline loops: CDR1 SGHNT, CDR2 YYREEE (reference sequence). Trimming took off 4 bases at V and 5 bases at J, with 12 bases between the two ends. Here the CDR3 reads CASSLPDRETQYF. Written as DNA, the CDR3 is TGTGCCAGCAGCCTTCCAGACAGGGAGACCCAGTACTTC. Variable domain in full (rest from reference TRBV5-4 and TRBJ2-5): ETGVTQSPTHLIKTRGQQVTLRCSSQSGHNTVSWYQQALGQGPQFIFQYYREEENGRGNFPPRFSGLQFPNYSSELNVNALELDDSALYLCASSLPDRETQYFGPGTRLLVL.

This clonotype came up many times. J is TRBJ2-1 and V is TRBV5-6; D ambiguous. Germline CDR1 SGHDT, CDR2 YYEEEE. The V end lost 5 bases, the J end lost 0 bases, and 6 bases lay between the germline ends. This CDR3 is 13 amino acids long. The CDR3 protein is CASSESSYNEQFF. CDR3 coding DNA: TGTGCCAGCAGTGAGAGCTCCTACAATGAGCAGTTCTTC.

The table lists this clonotype with a count of one. The chain employs TRBV28 and TRBJ2-3; 13 positions agree with TRBD2. CDR1 is MDHEN, CDR2 SYDVKM, per germline. This CDR3 region has 15 residues. Unmatched junction bases numbered 3, after V lost 3 bases and J lost 6 bases. The CDR3 DNA is TGTGCCAGCAGTTTGACTAGCGGGAGGCGCGATACGCAGTATTTT. Translating it yields CASSLTSGRRDTQYF.

The J gene is TRBJ2-3, the V gene TRBV6-1; D may be TRBD1 (6 bases). Trimming took 10 bases from V and 1 from J, leaving 15 bases between them. The CDR3 runs 14 residues. Germline V gives CDR1 MNHNS, CDR2 SASEGT. In DNA form, the CDR3 reads TGTGCCACCAATACCGACAGGTGCACAGATACGCAGTATTTT. Protein product: CATNTDRCTDTQYF.

Comment on this clonotype: Because it lacks the conserved phenylalanine or tryptophan at the end, this CDR3 is likely a read error. The CDR3 region is CASSQDYPGYDQYS. Written as DNA, the CDR3 is TGTGCCAGCAGCCAAGATTACCCGGGCTACGATCAGTACTCC. V is TRBV4-2 and J is TRBJ2-7; D gene ambiguous. The CDR3 covers 14 residues. CDR1 and CDR2 from the germline V gene are LGHNA and YNFKEQ.

In its sample, this clonotype ranks as medium-sized. The chain is built from TRBV11-2 and TRBJ2-3; D is unclear. CDR3 length: 13 residues. Germline assignment: CDR1 SGHAT and CDR2 FQNNGV. Trimming took off 8 bases at V and 6 bases at J, with 15 bases between the two ends. DNA for the CDR3: TGTGCCAGCGGCCCAGGAGTGAGGGATACGCAGTATTTT. It codes for CASGPGVRDTQYF.

Comment on this clonotype: Just one base apart from a much larger clone, this may be a read error. CDR3 loop: CASSEALWELAENIQYF. The CDR3 region has the DNA TGTGCCAGCAGTGAAGCGCTATGGGAACTAGCCGAAAACATTCAGTACTTC. The V call is TRBV6-1, the J call TRBJ2-4; weak D call: TRBD2 (6 bases). The CDR3 has 17 residues. The germline CDR1 and CDR2 sequences are MNHNS and SASEGT.

This chain joins TRBV5-1 and TRBJ2-7, with 8 bases fitting TRBD1. This CDR3 is 15 amino acids long. Per the germline V gene, CDR1 is SGHRS and CDR2 is YFSETQ. J was trimmed by 7 bases and V by 4 bases; bases with no gene match: 13. CDR3 in DNA: TGCGCCAGCAGCCTCACGACAGGGGCCGAAAATGAGCAGTACTTC. This translates into CASSLTTGAENEQYF.

The chain recombines TRBV7-8 with TRBJ1-3; D call uncertain. V was cut by 5 bases and J by 6 bases, with 14 bases left in between. The CDR3 contains 14 residues. Germline CDR1 SGHVS, CDR2 FQNEAQ. The CDR3 loop reads CASSVQVSENTIYF. For the CDR3, the DNA is TGTGCCAGCAGCGTACAAGTATCCGAAAACACCATATATTTT. The variable domain in full, completed from reference TRBV7-8 and TRBJ1-3, reads GAGVSQSPRYKVAKRGQDVALRCDPISGHVSLFWYQQALGQGPEFLTYFQNEAQLDKSGLPSDRFFAERPEGSVSTLKIQRTQQEDSAVYLCASSVQVSENTIYFGEGSWLTVV.

Details on this clonotype: This may be a read error: a much more frequent sequence differs by one nucleotide. No conserved phenylalanine or tryptophan ends this CDR3, so it is likely a read error. The chain combines TRBV12-3 or TRBV12-4 with TRBJ1-1, with unresolved D. There are 13 residues in the CDR3. V was cut by 6 bases and J by 1 base, with 9 bases left in between. The CDR3 DNA sequence: TGTGCCAGCAGCCGCATGAAGAACACTGAAGCTTTCTAT. Protein: CASSRMKNTEAFY.

Comment on this clonotype: A clone one base away is much larger, so this may be a read error. The rearrangement joins TRBV6-1 to TRBJ1-6; D unresolved. V lost 0 bases to trimming and J lost 14 bases, with 14 bases between them. The CDR3 runs to 14 residues. Germline CDR1 reads MNHNS; CDR2 reads SASEGT. The CDR3 nucleotides are TGTGCCAGCAGTGAAGCCATTTCGGGATCAACCCTCCACTTT. This translates into CASSEAISGSTLHF.

This clonotype was picked up a small number of times. The chain has TRBV28 and TRBJ2-7, with a possible D match to TRBD1 (6 bases). CDR1 is MDHEN and CDR2 is SYDVKM in the germline V gene. CDR3 length: 15 residues. The V and J ends lost 1 base and 0 bases respectively, with 10 bases between them. This chain's CDR3 is CASSLSRGLSYEQYF. As DNA, the CDR3 is TGTGCCAGCAGTTTATCCAGGGGCCTCTCCTACGAGCAGTACTTC.

This clonotype was detected many times. The rearrangement uses TRBV29-1 and TRBJ1-5; 9 bases align to TRBD1. The CDR3 is made up of 13 amino acids. The J segment lost 6 bases and the V segment lost 4 bases, leaving 4 bases of the junction unmatched. From germline, CDR1 is SQVTM and CDR2 ANQGSEA. This CDR3 reads CSVGQGVGQPQHF. In DNA form, the CDR3 reads TGCAGCGTTGGACAGGGGGTAGGTCAGCCCCAGCATTTT.

In its sample, this clonotype was seen a few times. This may be a read error: a much more frequent sequence differs by one nucleotide. This CDR3 fails to terminate in the conserved phenylalanine or tryptophan, so it likely reflects a read error. The rearrangement joins TRBV29-1 to TRBJ2-5; 11 bases agree with TRBD2. Germline assignment: CDR1 SQVTM and CDR2 ANQGSEA. Unmatched junction bases numbered 6, after V lost 1 base and J lost 5 bases. The CDR3 runs 15 residues. The CDR3 reads CSVEVLAGAGETQYL. Here the CDR3 DNA reads TGCAGCGTTGAAGTACTAGCGGGAGCAGGGGAGACCCAGTACCTC.

This clonotype was picked up a small number of times. This could be a read error, since a much larger clone is one nucleotide away. This is likely a read error, given that the CDR3 carries no conserved phenylalanine or tryptophan at its end. The J gene is TRBJ2-7, the V gene TRBV4-1; D ambiguous. Germline lookup yields CDR1 MGHRA and CDR2 YSYEKL. V was pared by 2 bases and J by 4 bases, with 12 bases between. CDR3 length: 14 residues. The CDR3 here is CASSQMAKAYEQYL. The DNA for the CDR3 is TGCGCCAGCAGCCAAATGGCGAAGGCGTACGAGCAGTACTTA.

This clonotype has only one observation. This rearrangement joins TRBV6-5 to TRBJ2-7; 7 bases agree with TRBD1. V dropped 4 bases and J dropped 5; count of bases not matched to a gene: 8. The CDR3 has 14 amino acids. Germline CDR1 is MNHEY and CDR2 is SVGAGI. The CDR3 nucleotides are TGTGCCAGCAGTTCCCGACAGGGTATGGACGAGCAGTACTTC. This codes for CASSSRQGMDEQYF.

On this clonotype: The CDR3 ends on some other residue instead of the conserved phenylalanine or tryptophan, so this is likely a read error. The V gene is TRBV6-5, the J gene TRBJ2-1, with D maybe TRBD2 (6 bases). Germline CDR1 MNHEY, CDR2 SVGAGI. The CDR3 consists of 14 residues. Deletions cut 6 bases from V and 7 bases from J, with 16 bases between. The CDR3 sequence: CASRLARAGNEQFL. CDR3 in DNA: TGTGCCAGCAGGCTAGCGAGAGCTGGAAATGAGCAGTTCCTC.

This clonotype was detected a few times. The V call is TRBV5-5, the J call TRBJ2-3; tentatively, D is TRBD2 (5 bases). This CDR3 spans 17 amino acids. Germline CDR1 is SGHKS and CDR2 is YYEKEE (reference sequence). Trimming took off 0 bases at V and 3 bases at J, with 17 bases between the two ends. Here the CDR3 DNA reads TGTGCCAGCAGCTTGGCCCGGGAACTCCTAGGTACAGATACGCAGTATTTT. This sequence encodes CASSLARELLGTDTQYF.

In regard to this clonotype: One junction end does not reproduce the germline sequence, and a read error may be involved. V and J are TRBV11-2 and TRBJ1-5, with D unresolved. CDR3 length equals 13 residues. Germline assignment: CDR1 SGHAT and CDR2 FQNNGV. The CDR3 is CASSLIVEQPQHF. DNA of the CDR3: TGTGCCAGCAGCTTAATAGTCGAACAGCCCCAACATTTT.

CDR3 bases: TGTGCCAGGAGCGGCCACAGGGGGGATCACTCCGAGCAGTACTTC. This gives the protein CARSGHRGDHSEQYF. The J gene is TRBJ2-7, the V gene TRBV11-2, with 8 bases lining up with TRBD1. V lost 9 bases and J lost 6; bases outside the gene matches: 16. This CDR3 region has 15 residues. Germline V gene data show CDR1 as SGHAT and CDR2 as FQNNGV.

The chain links TRBV5-4 to TRBJ2-3; D uncertain. V was clipped by 0 bases and J by 4 bases, with 12 bases between them. This CDR3 spans 15 amino acids. Germline lookup yields CDR1 SGHNT and CDR2 YYREEE (reference sequence). This CDR3 is CASSLERRLADTQYF. The CDR3 bases are TGTGCCAGCAGCTTGGAAAGGAGACTGGCAGATACGCAGTATTTT. Full variable domain (outside the CDR3, taken from reference TRBV5-4 and TRBJ2-3): ETGVTQSPTHLIKTRGQQVTLRCSSQSGHNTVSWYQQALGQGPQFIFQYYREEENGRGNFPPRFSGLQFPNYSSELNVNALELDDSALYLCASSLERRLADTQYFGPGTRLTVL.

To note about this clonotype: Since no conserved phenylalanine or tryptophan closes the CDR3, a read error is the likely cause. The chain links TRBV6-5 to TRBJ2-3; a weak D match, TRBD2 (5 bases). This CDR3 has 14 residues. Per germline, CDR1 MNHEY and CDR2 SVGAGI. Between the trimmed V and J ends, which lost 10 bases and 3 bases, there was a span of 17 bases. CDR3 in amino acids: CATTRGRPTDTQYS. CDR3 nucleotides: TGTGCCACCACCCGAGGGAGACCTACAGATACGCAGTATTCT.

Regarding this clonotype: A much larger clone differs by one base, so this may be a read error. The J gene is TRBJ2-3, the V gene TRBV29-1; 12 positions agree with TRBD2. The CDR3 length is 21 residues. Germline V lookup: CDR1 SQVTM, CDR2 ANQGSEA. CDR3 DNA: TGCAGCGTTGTGGGGGTTCCGCCCCTATTAGTGTCTAGCGGGAGGGGAGATATGCAGTATTTT. Translated, it gives CSVVGVPPLLVSSGRGDMQYF.

Regarding this clonotype: A much more abundant neighbour one base away suggests this may be a read error. The J gene is TRBJ1-2, the V gene TRBV4-2, with D uncertain. The CDR3 is made up of 14 amino acids. The V gene lost 4 bases and the J gene lost 2 bases, with 11 bases spanning the gap. In germline, CDR1 is LGHNA, CDR2 YNFKEQ. This CDR3 reads CASSLPGMNYGYTF. In nucleotides, the CDR3 is TGTGCCAGCAGCCTACCGGGAATGAACTATGGCTACACCTTC.

The rearrangement uses TRBV6-5 and TRBJ1-3; 8 bases are shared with TRBD1. Germline-derived CDR1 and CDR2 are MNHEY and SVGAGI. The CDR3 spans 14 residues. The V and J ends lost 6 bases and 4 bases, in that order; junction bases with no gene match: 5. DNA of the CDR3: TGTGCCAGCAGAACCGGGACAGGAGGAAACACCATATATTTT. Its protein is CASRTGTGGNTIYF.